This T cell receptor beta chain was captured in a study of blood T cell repertoires in COVID-19. Germline CDR1 LGHNA, CDR2 YSLEER. This CDR3 has 17 residues. V lost 3 bases, J lost 8 bases, and 20 bases lay in between. Only in-frame clones appear in the TCRdb table, and some are missing; sequencing was by immunoSEQ multiplex PCR. The table includes 150,000 to 200,000 clones, roughly 90% detected once. The sequenced sample was PBMCs or T cells enriched from blood (not recorded which). This clonotype was sampled from a woman aged 45-65 years who had recovered from COVID-19. This chain links TRBV4-3 with TRBJ1-6; TRBD1 might be the D (5 bases). CDR3 sequence (DNA): TGCGCCAGCAGCCAGTATTACAGGATTCTGACGGATTCACCCCTCCACTTT. Residues: CASSQYYRILTDSPLHF.